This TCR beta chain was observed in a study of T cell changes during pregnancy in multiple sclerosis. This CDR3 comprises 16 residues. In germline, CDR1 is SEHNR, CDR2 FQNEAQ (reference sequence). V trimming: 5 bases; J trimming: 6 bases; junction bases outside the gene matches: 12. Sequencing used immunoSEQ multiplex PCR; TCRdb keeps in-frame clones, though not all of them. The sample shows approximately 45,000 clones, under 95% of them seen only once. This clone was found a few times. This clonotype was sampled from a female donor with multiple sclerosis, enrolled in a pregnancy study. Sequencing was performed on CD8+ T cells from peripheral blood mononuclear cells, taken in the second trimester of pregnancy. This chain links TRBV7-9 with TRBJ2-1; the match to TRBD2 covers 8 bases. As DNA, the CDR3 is TGTGCCAGCAGCGAAACAAGCGGGGGTAACCCCAATGAGCAGTTCTTC. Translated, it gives CASSETSGGNPNEQFF.